The 30 T cell receptor beta chains below all came from one sample that was sequenced in a study of blood T cell repertoires in COVID-19. Generated by immunoSEQ multiplex PCR, the TCRdb table keeps only in-frame clones and is missing some. The repertoire has 130,000 or so clones, approximately 90% of them found once; the top ten carry approximately 10%. The specimen was peripheral blood. The source of these receptors is a middle-aged man with acute or convalescent COVID-19.

The rearrangement joins TRBV12-3 or TRBV12-4 to TRBJ1-1; TRBD1 matches 11 bases. The CDR3 spans 13 residues. With 6 bases clipped from V and 10 bases from J, the junction kept 7 bases outside the gene matches. The CDR3 region is CASSPGQGVIAFF. The CDR3 DNA follows: TGTGCCAGCAGCCCGGGACAGGGGGTTATAGCTTTCTTT.

The rearrangement joins TRBV5-1 to TRBJ1-1; TRBD1 matches at 8 bases. Germline V gives CDR1 SGHRS, CDR2 YFSETQ. Unmatched junction bases numbered 7, after V lost 4 bases and J lost 5 bases. The CDR3 is made up of 14 amino acids. The CDR3 reads CASSMTGAGTEAFF. CDR3 coding DNA: TGCGCCAGCAGCATGACAGGGGCCGGAACTGAAGCTTTCTTT.

The chain has TRBV28 and TRBJ1-4; TRBD1 aligns across 11 bases. CDR1 MDHEN and CDR2 SYDVKM come from the germline V gene. V lost 6 bases, J lost 12 bases, and 12 bases stayed unmatched. The CDR3 length is 15 residues. DNA for the CDR3: TGTGCCAGCAGAGCCCCCGGGACAGGGGGACAGGAACTGTTTTTT. Its translation: CASRAPGTGGQELFF.

In its sample, this clone was seen once. The CDR3 DNA follows: TGTGCCAGCAGAGGGGGGGATCAGCCCCAGCATTTT. Its protein is CASRGGDQPQHF. V gene TRBV25-1 combines with J gene TRBJ1-5; D might be TRBD1 (6 bases). V lost 6 bases and J 5 bases, leaving 8 bases between the germline ends. This CDR3 region has 12 residues. Germline V gives CDR1 MGHDK, CDR2 SYGVNS.

The V gene is TRBV5-1, the J gene TRBJ1-5; D is unclear. The germline V gene encodes CDR1 SGHRS and CDR2 YFSETQ. The CDR3 is 14 amino acids. Trimming shortened V by 4 bases and J by 7 bases, and 15 bases separated the two germline ends. DNA for the CDR3: TGCGCCAGCAGCCTGGATACAGAGGGCCAGCCCCAGCATTTT. It codes for CASSLDTEGQPQHF.

The chain recombines TRBV3-1 (or the pseudogene TRBV3-2) with TRBJ1-1, with a tentative D call TRBD1 (5 bases). V was pared by 2 bases and J by 1 base, with 8 bases between. The CDR3 length is 14 residues. CDR1 and CDR2 (germline): LGHDT, YNNKEL (reference sequence). The CDR3 sequence: CASSQITGNTEAFF. As DNA, the CDR3 is TGTGCCAGCAGCCAAATAACAGGGAACACTGAAGCTTTCTTT.

The chain has TRBV6-1 and TRBJ2-2; 10 bases line up with TRBD2. The V and J ends lost 4 bases and 5 bases, in that order; junction bases with no gene match: 7. Per the germline V gene, CDR1 is MNHNS and CDR2 is SASEGT. The CDR3 runs 16 residues. The CDR3 reads CASSGTSGVGTGELFF. The CDR3 DNA reads as TGTGCCAGCAGTGGAACTAGCGGGGTGGGTACCGGGGAGCTGTTTTTT.

This clone turned up a few times. The chain uses TRBV19 and TRBJ2-2; perhaps TRBD1 as D (5 bases). With 3 bases removed from V and 1 base from J, the gap between germline ends came to 6 bases. The germline V gene encodes CDR1 LNHDA and CDR2 SQIVND (reference sequence). The CDR3 sequence is 14 residues long. The CDR3 DNA is TGTGCCAGTAGTATCGACAGGAACACCGGGGAGCTGTTTTTT. Amino acid sequence: CASSIDRNTGELFF.

The chain employs TRBV7-9 and TRBJ2-1; 12 bases match TRBD2. In germline, CDR1 is SEHNR, CDR2 FQNEAQ (reference sequence). The V segment lost 3 bases and the J segment 7 bases; nucleotides outside the gene matches: 10. The length of the CDR3 is 17 residues. The CDR3 loop is CASSFFMTSGRLNEQFF. CDR3 nucleotide sequence: TGTGCCAGCAGCTTCTTTATGACTAGCGGGAGATTAAATGAGCAGTTCTTC.

This sequence joins TRBV28 and TRBJ1-1; maybe TRBD1 (6 bases). CDR1 is MDHEN, CDR2 SYDVKM, per germline. This CDR3 region has 14 residues. Trimming left V 7 bases short and J 7 bases short, with 19 bases between. The DNA of the CDR3 is TGTGCCAGCATCTCCCCAGGGGCCAGGAATGAAGCTTTCTTT. It translates to CASISPGARNEAFF.

V usage is TRBV30 and J usage is TRBJ1-1, with 8 positions matching TRBD1. Germline CDR1 and CDR2: GTSNPN and SVGIG (reference sequence). This CDR3 has 13 amino acids. Unmatched junction bases numbered 6, after V lost 4 bases and J lost 5 bases. The CDR3 loop reads CAWNGQGRTEAFF. In DNA, the CDR3 is TGTGCCTGGAATGGACAGGGCAGGACTGAAGCTTTCTTT. The full variable domain, its missing parts supplied by reference TRBV30 and TRBJ1-1, is SQTIHQWPATLVQPVGSPLSLECTVEGTSNPNLYWYRQAAGRGLQLLFYSVGIGQISSEVPQNLSASRPQDRQFILSSKKLLLSDSGFYLCAWNGQGRTEAFFGQGTRLTVV.

The V call is TRBV12-5, the J call TRBJ2-7; D is perhaps TRBD2 (6 bases). Trimming pared 2 bases from V and 3 bases from J, leaving 17 bases between. Germline assignment: CDR1 LGHNT and CDR2 FRNRAP. The CDR3 runs 16 residues. CDR3 protein: CASGLPPRGDFYEQYF. CDR3 sequence (DNA): TGTGCTAGTGGTTTGCCCCCTCGCGGGGACTTCTACGAGCAGTACTTC.

The gene calls are TRBV19 and TRBJ2-1, with 8 nucleotides matching TRBD2. Germline-derived CDR1 and CDR2 are LNHDA and SQIVND (reference sequence). This CDR3 is built from 16 residues. With 6 bases clipped from V and 1 base from J, the junction kept 8 bases outside the gene matches. In nucleotides, the CDR3 is TGTGCCAGTAGCACTCCGGGACTAGGGTCCTACAATGAGCAGTTCTTC. Residues: CASSTPGLGSYNEQFF.

This chain links TRBV10-2 with TRBJ2-3; 8 positions agree with TRBD2. J lost 3 bases, V lost 4 bases, and 6 bases had no gene match. Germline V gives CDR1 WSHSY, CDR2 SAAADI. The CDR3 contains 15 residues. The CDR3: CASSGLAGGTDTQYF. The CDR3 DNA is TGCGCCAGCAGTGGTCTAGCGGGCGGGACAGATACGCAGTATTTT.

The CDR3 here is CASSLGAGRETQYF. The CDR3 DNA sequence: TGTGCCAGCAGCTTAGGGGCAGGCAGGGAGACCCAGTACTTC. The rearrangement uses TRBV7-9 and TRBJ2-5; no reliable D call. This CDR3 region has 14 residues. V shed 1 base and J shed 5 bases, with 11 bases lying between them. CDR1 and CDR2 from the germline V gene are SEHNR and FQNEAQ (reference sequence).

The chain recombines TRBV19 with TRBJ1-5; D not certain. The CDR3 has 14 residues. The germline CDR1 and CDR2 sequences are LNHDA and SQIVND (reference sequence). Trimming pared 3 bases from V and 0 bases from J, leaving 6 bases between. CDR3 DNA: TGTGCCAGTAGTATTGAGAGTAGCAATCAGCCCCAGCATTTT. Protein sequence: CASSIESSNQPQHF.

This rearrangement joins TRBV7-4 to TRBJ2-3; 7 positions agree with TRBD2. The CDR3 sequence is 17 residues long. J was trimmed by 0 bases and V by 5 bases; bases with no gene match: 11. Germline CDR1 is SGHVT and CDR2 is SQSDAQ. In DNA, the CDR3 is TGTGCCAGCAGCCCTTCAGGGAGGGAGTCTAGCACAGATACGCAGTATTTT. Its translation is CASSPSGRESSTDTQYF.

The rearrangement uses TRBV6-5 and TRBJ1-5; 8 bases fit TRBD1. Germline V gene sequence: CDR1 MNHEY, CDR2 SVGAGI. CDR3 length: 13 amino acids. The V segment lost 7 bases and the J segment 11 bases; nucleotides outside the gene matches: 10. Here the CDR3 DNA reads TGTGCCAGCACGGACAGGGCCGTCGTGGCCCAGCATTTT. This translates into CASTDRAVVAQHF.

The chain recombines TRBV4-2 with TRBJ1-1, with D possibly matching TRBD1 (6 bases). The germline CDR1 and CDR2 sequences are LGHNA and YNFKEQ. The CDR3 contains 16 residues. The germline V and J ends were trimmed by 4 bases and 5 bases, with 20 bases remaining between them. CDR3 protein: CASSPHRAGGATEAFF. The CDR3, as DNA: TGTGCCAGCAGCCCCCACAGGGCTGGGGGGGCGACTGAAGCTTTCTTT.

The chain is built from TRBV6-5 and TRBJ1-2, with D uncertain. This CDR3 has 14 residues. Trimming took 5 bases from V and 8 from J, leaving 18 bases between them. Germline values: CDR1 MNHEY, CDR2 SVGAGI. The CDR3 DNA sequence: TGTGCCAGCAGTCCCCGACGGGAAGCCCGGGGCTACACCTTC. This gives the protein CASSPRREARGYTF.

The chain employs TRBV5-1 and TRBJ1-2, with a weak D call TRBD1 (5 bases). The CDR3 length is 14 residues. CDR1 is SGHRS, CDR2 YFSETQ, per germline. The V and J ends lost 5 bases and 4 bases respectively, with 15 bases between them. The CDR3 is CASSTGDLTYGYTF. CDR3 DNA: TGCGCCAGCAGTACAGGAGATCTAACCTATGGCTACACCTTC.

Here the CDR3 reads CASSIWRQSNQPQHF. CDR3 DNA sequence: TGTGCCAGTAGTATTTGGAGGCAAAGCAATCAGCCCCAGCATTTT. The genes are TRBV19 and TRBJ1-5; D not certain. V lost 3 bases and J 1 base, leaving 10 bases between the germline ends. Per the germline V gene, CDR1 is LNHDA and CDR2 is SQIVND (reference sequence). The CDR3 is 15 amino acids.

J is TRBJ1-6 and V is TRBV5-1, with a tentative D call TRBD1 (6 bases). Germline V gives CDR1 SGHRS, CDR2 YFSETQ. The CDR3 contains 15 residues. V was shortened by 2 bases and J by 7 bases, with 13 bases between the two germline ends. In nucleotides, the CDR3 is TGCGCCAGCAGCTTACCCGACAGGAGGAATTCACCCCTCCACTTT. This encodes CASSLPDRRNSPLHF.

The chain joins TRBV5-1 to TRBJ2-3; D might be TRBD1 (7 bases). Trimming pared 4 bases from V and 4 bases from J, leaving 16 bases between. The CDR3 is 15 amino acids. Germline V gene lookup returns CDR1 SGHRS and CDR2 YFSETQ. The CDR3 region has the DNA TGCGCCAGCAGCCCAGTCAGGGGGAGGTCAGATACGCAGTATTTT. Encoded protein: CASSPVRGRSDTQYF.

This clone appeared a few times. The J gene is TRBJ1-5, the V gene TRBV24-1; D perhaps matches TRBD1 (6 bases). CDR3 length equals 13 residues. From germline, CDR1 is KGHDR and CDR2 SFDVKD. V gave up 10 bases and J gave up 0 bases, with 9 bases separating them. The CDR3 loop reads CATQGNSNQPQHF. DNA for the CDR3: TGTGCCACACAGGGAAATAGCAATCAGCCCCAGCATTTT.

The chain is built from TRBV28 and TRBJ2-1, with 7 bases fitting TRBD2. V shed 10 bases, J shed 3 bases, and the junction held 6 bases outside the gene matches. Germline CDR1 is MDHEN and CDR2 is SYDVKM. The CDR3 runs 13 residues. The DNA for the CDR3 is TGTGCCACCGGGGCGGGGGTCTACAATGAGCAGTTCTTC. Translated, it gives CATGAGVYNEQFF.

J is TRBJ1-5 and V is TRBV7-9; 10 positions agree with TRBD1. V lost 4 bases and J lost 2; bases outside the gene matches: 5. The CDR3 spans 16 residues. In germline, CDR1 is SEHNR, CDR2 FQNEAQ (reference sequence). CDR3 residues: CASSSGQGIRNQPQHF. The CDR3 DNA sequence: TGTGCCAGCAGCTCGGGACAGGGGATACGCAATCAGCCCCAGCATTTT.

The V gene is TRBV20-1, the J gene TRBJ2-1, with D perhaps matching TRBD2 (6 bases). Germline assignment: CDR1 DFQATT and CDR2 SNEGSKA (reference sequence). The V gene lost 3 bases and the J gene lost 9 bases, with 9 bases spanning the gap. The CDR3 has 11 residues. This chain's CDR3 is CSASLGSEQFF. CDR3 nucleotides: TGCAGTGCTAGCCTCGGGAGTGAGCAGTTCTTC.

This chain uses TRBV5-6 with TRBJ2-7; D is possibly TRBD2 (6 bases). Trimming pared 0 bases from V and 0 bases from J, leaving 19 bases between. The CDR3 runs 18 residues. CDR1 is SGHDT and CDR2 is YYEEEE in the germline V gene. The CDR3 sequence is CASSLEEGAAVSSYEQYF. The DNA of the CDR3 is TGTGCCAGCAGCTTGGAGGAGGGAGCGGCCGTTAGCTCCTACGAGCAGTACTTC.

The genes are TRBV28 and TRBJ2-4; maybe TRBD1 (5 bases). Germline V gene lookup returns CDR1 MDHEN and CDR2 SYDVKM. This CDR3 spans 14 amino acids. Deletions cut 5 bases from V and 5 bases from J, with 13 bases between. CDR3 DNA: TGTGCCAGCAGTCAAACAGGCGTCCAAAACATTCAGTACTTC. It is translated as CASSQTGVQNIQYF.